This T cell receptor (beta chain) was recorded in a study of neurological immune-mediated disorders. V was clipped by 5 bases and J by 6 bases, with 15 bases between them. The CDR3 totals 14 residues. The V gene's germline CDR1 is SGHVS and CDR2 FQNEAQ. Many counts were recorded for this clonotype. TCRdb passed the 5' RACE reads through MiXCR, listing each CDR3 protein once. The sample lists around 69,000 distinct CDR3 sequences; 3% to 4% were seen once. V and J are TRBV7-8 and TRBJ2-3; perhaps TRBD2 as D (5 bases). This sequence was found in a man aged 35 to 55 with multiple sclerosis. The sequencing sample was made of PBMCs. The CDR3 protein is CASSEREWADTQYF. As DNA, the CDR3 is TGTGCCAGCAGCGAAAGGGAGTGGGCGGATACGCAGTATTTT. The full variable domain, completed using reference TRBV7-8 and TRBJ2-3, is GAGVSQSPRYKVAKRGQDVALRCDPISGHVSLFWYQQALGQGPEFLTYFQNEAQLDKSGLPSDRFFAERPEGSVSTLKIQRTQQEDSAVYLCASSEREWADTQYFGPGTRLTVL.